This TCR beta chain derives from a study of cytomegalovirus exposure and HLA in healthy donors. This clone was seen only once. The donors comprised healthy bone marrow donors. 13 Jbeta primers and 60 Vbeta primers were used for the PCR. Using immunoSEQ multiplex PCR, the repertoire was profiled, and TCRdb retains in-frame clones only, with some absent. The data contain 150,000 to 200,000 clones, more than 60% of them singletons. There are 15 residues in the CDR3. V was shortened by 5 bases and J by 7 bases, with 20 bases between the two germline ends. Germline CDR1 and CDR2: SEHNR and FQNEAQ (reference sequence).

This chain joins TRBV7-9 and TRBJ1-1, with D maybe TRBD1 (6 bases). This TCR came from a woman in her 30s in good health and CMV-seronegative. Input material: PBMCs. CDR3 bases: TGTGCCAGCAGCGGCCGAAAGGACAGCGGAAATGAAGCTTTCTTT. It encodes CASSGRKDSGNEAFF.